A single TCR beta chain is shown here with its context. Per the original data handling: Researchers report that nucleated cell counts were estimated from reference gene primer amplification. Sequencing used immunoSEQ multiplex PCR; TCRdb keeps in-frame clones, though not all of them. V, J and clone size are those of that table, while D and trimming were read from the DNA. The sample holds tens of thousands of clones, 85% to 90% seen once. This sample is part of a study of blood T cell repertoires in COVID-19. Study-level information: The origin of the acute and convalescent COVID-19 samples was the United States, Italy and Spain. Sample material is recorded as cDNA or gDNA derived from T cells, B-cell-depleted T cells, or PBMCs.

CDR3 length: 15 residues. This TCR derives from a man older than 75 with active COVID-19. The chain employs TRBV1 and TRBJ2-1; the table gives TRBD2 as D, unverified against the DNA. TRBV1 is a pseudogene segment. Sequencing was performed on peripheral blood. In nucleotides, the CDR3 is TGCACCAGCAGCCAAGGGATCTCACTGAGGAATGAGCAGTTCTTC. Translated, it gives CTSSQGISLRNEQFF.